Sequencing of this TCR beta chain was carried out in a study of beta chain features in type 1 diabetes. Findings of the study overall: Short templates might get an advantage during PCR, and this would be equal in patients and controls. A pattern of fewer insertions and more deletions at VDJ junctions was seen in type 1 diabetes patients. Within the patient group, naive, central memory and Treg TCRB repertoires appeared more similar to each other than within healthy donors.

Each sorted population was over 95% pure. This clone was recorded a few times. Its antigen is unknown. The isolated RNA, all of it, was reverse transcribed, so expressed TCRB transcripts were what got sequenced. Here immunoSEQ multiplex PCR was the method, and the copy in TCRdb shows in-frame clones only, minus some. The sample lists 850,000 to 900,000 clones; about 17% were seen once. Germline loops: CDR1 SGHTA, CDR2 FQGNSA. V shed 5 bases and J 3 bases; nucleotides not matched to a gene: 14. This CDR3 is built from 17 residues. The sequence derives from a young woman in good health. This rearrangement joins TRBV7-2 to TRBJ2-3, with 7 bases matching TRBD2. The sequencing sample was made of naive CD4+ T cells from blood. This CDR3 reads CASSLRSGLVGTDTQYF. CDR3 coding DNA: TGTGCCAGCAGCCTACGAAGCGGACTAGTTGGGACAGATACGCAGTATTTT.